Shown below are 3 T cell receptor beta chains from a single sample sequenced in a study of Graves' ophthalmopathy and Graves' hyperthyroidism. Beta-chain TCR CDR3 regions were amplified from RNA transcripts. RT-PCR in the first round used HTBI primers; a second-round multiplex PCR followed. TCRdb itself ran the multiplex PCR reads through MiXCR, one entry per CDR3 protein. The sample yields under 350,000 distinct CDR3 sequences, 15% to 20% seen once. The material sequenced was peripheral blood. The receptors derive from an adult man with Graves' ophthalmopathy.

The rearrangement uses TRBV5-1 and TRBJ1-1, with TRBD1 identical over 10 bases. CDR3 length equals 16 residues. Germline V lookup: CDR1 SGHRS, CDR2 YFSETQ. V lost 2 bases, J lost 1 base, and 5 bases stayed unmatched. CDR3 protein: CASSLRQGASNTEAFF. CDR3 DNA: TGCGCCAGCAGCTTACGACAGGGGGCTTCGAACACTGAAGCTTTCTTT. Based on the CDR3 plus reference TRBV5-1 and TRBJ1-1, the full variable domain is KAGVTQTPRYLIKTRGQQVTLSCSPISGHRSVSWYQQTPGQGLQFLFEYFSETQRNKGNFPGRFSGRQFSNSRSEMNVSTLELGDSALYLCASSLRQGASNTEAFFGQGTRLTVV.

This clonotype was observed a handful of times. This sequence joins TRBV7-2 and TRBJ2-5, with D maybe TRBD2 (7 bases). CDR3 length: 15 amino acids. V was clipped by 5 bases and J by 4 bases, with 17 bases between them. The germline V gene encodes CDR1 SGHTA and CDR2 FQGNSA. The CDR3 sequence: CASSIHGGPGETQYF. The CDR3 region has the DNA TGTGCCAGCAGCATCCACGGGGGGCCCGGAGAGACCCAGTACTTC.

As DNA, the CDR3 is TGCAGCGTTGGCTTCCGGACAGGGGACTATGGCTACACCTTC. Protein product: CSVGFRTGDYGYTF. V and J are TRBV29-1 and TRBJ1-2; 9 bases fit TRBD1. Looked up from germline, CDR1 is SQVTM and CDR2 is ANQGSEA. V was pared by 4 bases and J by 3 bases, with 6 bases of the junction left unmatched. The CDR3 extends over 14 amino acids. The variable domain in full, completed from reference TRBV29-1 and TRBJ1-2, reads SAVISQKPSRDICQRGTSLTIQCQVDSQVTMMFWYRQQPGQSLTLIATANQGSEATYESGFVIDKFPISRPNLTFSTLTVSNMSPEDSSIYLCSVGFRTGDYGYTFGSGTRLTVV.